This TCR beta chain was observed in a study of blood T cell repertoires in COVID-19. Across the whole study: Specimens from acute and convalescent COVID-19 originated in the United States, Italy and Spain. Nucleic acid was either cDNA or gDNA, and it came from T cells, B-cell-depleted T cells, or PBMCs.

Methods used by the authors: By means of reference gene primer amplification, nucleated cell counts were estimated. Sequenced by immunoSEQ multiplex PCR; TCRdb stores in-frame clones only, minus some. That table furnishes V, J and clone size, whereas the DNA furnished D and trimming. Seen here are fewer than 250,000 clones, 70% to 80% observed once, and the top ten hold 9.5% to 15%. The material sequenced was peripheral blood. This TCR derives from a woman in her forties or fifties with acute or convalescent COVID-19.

In DNA form, the CDR3 reads TGTGCCAGCTCACCAAACGGTATACTAGCGGGAGACAATGAGCAGTTCTTC. Translated: CASSPNGILAGDNEQFF. The chain carries TRBV18 and TRBJ2-1; 11 bases line up with TRBD2. The CDR3 extends over 17 amino acids. With V trimmed by 2 bases and J by 5 bases, 8 bases remained unmatched. Germline V gene data show CDR1 as KGHSH and CDR2 as LQKENI.